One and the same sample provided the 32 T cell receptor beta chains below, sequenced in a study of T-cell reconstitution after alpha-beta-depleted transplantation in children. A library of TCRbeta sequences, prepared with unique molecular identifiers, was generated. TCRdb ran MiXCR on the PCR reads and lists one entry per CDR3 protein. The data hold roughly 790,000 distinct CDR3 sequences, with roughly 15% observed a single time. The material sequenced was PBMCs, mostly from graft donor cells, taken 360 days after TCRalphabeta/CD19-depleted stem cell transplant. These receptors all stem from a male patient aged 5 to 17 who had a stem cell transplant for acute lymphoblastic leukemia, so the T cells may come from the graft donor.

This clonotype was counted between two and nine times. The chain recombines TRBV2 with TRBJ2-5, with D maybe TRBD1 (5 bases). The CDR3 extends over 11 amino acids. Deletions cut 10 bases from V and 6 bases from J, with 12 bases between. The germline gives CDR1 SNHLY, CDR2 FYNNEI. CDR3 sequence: CATQGFKTQYF. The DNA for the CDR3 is TGTGCCACCCAGGGCTTCAAGACCCAGTACTTC.

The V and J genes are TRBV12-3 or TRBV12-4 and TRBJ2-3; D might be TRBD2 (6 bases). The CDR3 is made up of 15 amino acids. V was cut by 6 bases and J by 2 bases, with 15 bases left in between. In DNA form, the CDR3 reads TGTGCCAGCAGGTCTCATAGCGGACTCACAGATACGCAGTATTTT. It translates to CASRSHSGLTDTQYF.

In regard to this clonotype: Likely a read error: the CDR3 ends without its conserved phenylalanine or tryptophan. CDR3: CASSLTGGGEKLFC. The CDR3 DNA follows: TGTGCCAGCAGTTTAACAGGGGGCGGTGAAAAACTGTTTTGT. V is TRBV27 and J is TRBJ1-4; 9 bases fit TRBD1. Germline V gives CDR1 MNHEY, CDR2 SMNVEV (reference sequence). Unmatched junction bases numbered 2, after V lost 2 bases and J lost 7 bases. This CDR3 is built from 14 residues.

This CDR3 is CASSLSLGSGNTIYF. The CDR3 bases are TGTGCCAGCAGCTTATCCCTCGGCTCTGGAAACACCATATATTTT. The V call is TRBV12-3 or TRBV12-4, the J call TRBJ1-3; D is unresolved. The CDR3 loop spans 15 amino acids. V lost 6 bases and J 0 bases, leaving 12 bases between the germline ends.

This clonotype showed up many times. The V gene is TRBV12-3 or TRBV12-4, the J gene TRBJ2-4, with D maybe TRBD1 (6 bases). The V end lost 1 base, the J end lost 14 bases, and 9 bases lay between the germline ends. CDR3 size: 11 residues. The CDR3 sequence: CASSLGPGEYF. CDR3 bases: TGTGCCAGCAGTTTAGGGCCAGGGGAGTACTTC.

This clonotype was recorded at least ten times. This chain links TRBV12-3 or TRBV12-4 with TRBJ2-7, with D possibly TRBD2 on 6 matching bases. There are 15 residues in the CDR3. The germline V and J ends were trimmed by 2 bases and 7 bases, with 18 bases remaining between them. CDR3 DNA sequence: TGTGCCAGCAGTTTAAGGGGACTTGGAGGCAGAGAGCAGTACTTC. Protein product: CASSLRGLGGREQYF.

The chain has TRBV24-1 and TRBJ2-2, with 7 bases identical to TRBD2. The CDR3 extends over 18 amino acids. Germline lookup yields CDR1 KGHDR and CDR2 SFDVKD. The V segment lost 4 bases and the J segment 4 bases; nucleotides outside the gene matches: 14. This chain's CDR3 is CATSDPAGRGGGTGELFF. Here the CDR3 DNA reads TGTGCCACCAGTGACCCCGCGGGGAGGGGCGGGGGCACCGGGGAGCTGTTTTTT.

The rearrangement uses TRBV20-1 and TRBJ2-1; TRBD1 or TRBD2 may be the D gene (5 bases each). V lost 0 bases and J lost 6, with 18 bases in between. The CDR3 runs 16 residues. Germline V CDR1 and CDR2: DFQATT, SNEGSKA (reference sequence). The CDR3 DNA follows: TGCAGTGCTAGAGATAGGGACCGGGTCTGGAGCAATGAGCAGTTCTTC. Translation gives CSARDRDRVWSNEQFF.

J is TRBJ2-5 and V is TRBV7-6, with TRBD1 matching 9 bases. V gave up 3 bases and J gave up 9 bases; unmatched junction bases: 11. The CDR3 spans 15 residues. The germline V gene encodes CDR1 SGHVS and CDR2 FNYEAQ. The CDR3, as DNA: TGTGCCAGCAGCTTGGGGACAGGGCCAGTGGTTCCCCAGTACTTC. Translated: CASSLGTGPVVPQYF.

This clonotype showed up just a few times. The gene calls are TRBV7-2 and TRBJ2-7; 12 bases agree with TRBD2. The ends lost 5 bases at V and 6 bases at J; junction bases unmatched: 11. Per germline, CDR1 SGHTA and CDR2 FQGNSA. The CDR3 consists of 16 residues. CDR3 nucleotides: TGTGCCAGCAGCCCCATACTGACTAGCGGGAGTCTCGAGCAGTACTTC. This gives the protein CASSPILTSGSLEQYF.

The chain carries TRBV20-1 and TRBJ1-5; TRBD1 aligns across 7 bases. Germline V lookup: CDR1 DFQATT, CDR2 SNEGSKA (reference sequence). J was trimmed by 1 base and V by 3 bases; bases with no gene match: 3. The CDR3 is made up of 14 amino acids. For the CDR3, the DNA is TGCAGTGCTAGGGGGGGACAGAGCAATCAGCCCCAGCATTTT. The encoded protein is CSARGGQSNQPQHF.

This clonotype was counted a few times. The CDR3 loop reads CASSEKGATNEKLFF. The DNA for the CDR3 is TGTGCCAGCAGTGAAAAGGGAGCAACTAATGAAAAACTGTTTTTT. J is TRBJ1-4 and V is TRBV25-1, with no clear D. V lost 2 bases to trimming and J lost 0 bases, with 7 bases between them. The CDR3 runs 15 residues. Germline lookup yields CDR1 MGHDK and CDR2 SYGVNS.

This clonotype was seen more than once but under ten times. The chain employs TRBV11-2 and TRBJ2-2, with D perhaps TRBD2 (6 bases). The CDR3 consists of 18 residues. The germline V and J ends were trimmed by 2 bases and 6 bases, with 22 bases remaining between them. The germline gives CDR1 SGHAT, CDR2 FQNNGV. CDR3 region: CASSLTPPTGRFAGELFF. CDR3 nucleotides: TGTGCCAGCAGCTTAACTCCCCCCACCGGGAGATTTGCCGGGGAGCTGTTTTTT.

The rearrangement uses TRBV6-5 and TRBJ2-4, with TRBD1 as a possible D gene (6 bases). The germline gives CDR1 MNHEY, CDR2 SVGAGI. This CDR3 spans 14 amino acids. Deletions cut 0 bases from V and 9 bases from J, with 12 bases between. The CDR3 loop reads CASSYSVTRGIQYF. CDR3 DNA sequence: TGTGCCAGCAGTTACTCTGTCACCAGGGGCATTCAGTACTTC.

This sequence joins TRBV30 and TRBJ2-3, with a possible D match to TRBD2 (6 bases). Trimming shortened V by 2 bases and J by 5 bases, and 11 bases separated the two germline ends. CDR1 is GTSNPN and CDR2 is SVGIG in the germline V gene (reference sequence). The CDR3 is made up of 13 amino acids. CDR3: CAWSRELRDTQYF. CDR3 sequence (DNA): TGTGCCTGGAGTCGGGAGTTACGAGATACGCAGTATTTT.

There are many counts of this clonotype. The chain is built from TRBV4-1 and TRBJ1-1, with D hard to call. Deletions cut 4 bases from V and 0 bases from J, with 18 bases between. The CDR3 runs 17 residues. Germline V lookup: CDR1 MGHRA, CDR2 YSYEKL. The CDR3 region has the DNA TGCGCCAGCAGCCCCCGTTCGGTCAAACGCATGAACACTGAAGCTTTCTTT. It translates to CASSPRSVKRMNTEAFF.

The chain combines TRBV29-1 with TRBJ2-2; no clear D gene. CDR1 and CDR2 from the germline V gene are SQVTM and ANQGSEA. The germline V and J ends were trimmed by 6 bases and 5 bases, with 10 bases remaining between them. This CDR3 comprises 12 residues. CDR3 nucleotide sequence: TGCAGCGTGGCGGACGTTACCGGGGAGCTGTTTTTT. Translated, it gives CSVADVTGELFF.

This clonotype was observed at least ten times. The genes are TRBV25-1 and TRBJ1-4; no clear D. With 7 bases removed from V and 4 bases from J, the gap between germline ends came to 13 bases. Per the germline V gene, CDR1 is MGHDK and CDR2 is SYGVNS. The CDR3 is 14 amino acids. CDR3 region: CASKTDYYNEKLFF. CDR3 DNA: TGTGCCAGCAAGACGGATTACTATAATGAAAAACTGTTTTTT.

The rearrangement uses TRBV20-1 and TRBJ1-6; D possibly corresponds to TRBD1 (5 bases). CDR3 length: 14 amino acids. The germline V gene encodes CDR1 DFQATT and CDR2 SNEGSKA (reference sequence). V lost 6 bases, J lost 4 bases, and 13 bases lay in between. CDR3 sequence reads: CSAHLTEYNSPLHF. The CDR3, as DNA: TGCAGTGCCCACCTGACAGAGTATAATTCACCCCTCCACTTT.

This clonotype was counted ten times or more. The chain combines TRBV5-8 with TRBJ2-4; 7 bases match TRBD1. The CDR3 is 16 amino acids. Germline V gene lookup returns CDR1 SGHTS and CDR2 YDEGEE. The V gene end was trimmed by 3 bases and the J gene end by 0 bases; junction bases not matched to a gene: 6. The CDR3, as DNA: TGTGCCAGCAGCTCGGGACAGCACCTAGCCAAAAACATTCAGTACTTC. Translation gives CASSSGQHLAKNIQYF.

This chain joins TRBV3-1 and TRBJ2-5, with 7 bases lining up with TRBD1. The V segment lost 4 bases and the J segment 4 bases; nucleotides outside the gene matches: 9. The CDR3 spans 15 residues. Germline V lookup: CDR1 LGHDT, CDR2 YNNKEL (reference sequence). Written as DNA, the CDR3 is TGTGCCAGCAGCCCCCCACAGGGGCGGTTAGAGACCCAGTACTTC. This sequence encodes CASSPPQGRLETQYF.

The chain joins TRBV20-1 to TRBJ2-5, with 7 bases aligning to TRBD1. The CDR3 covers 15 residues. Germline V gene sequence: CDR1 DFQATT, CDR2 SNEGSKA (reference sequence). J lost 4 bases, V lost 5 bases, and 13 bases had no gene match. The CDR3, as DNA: TGCAGTGCTCGCCGACAGGGAAGGTTGGGAGAGACCCAGTACTTC. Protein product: CSARRQGRLGETQYF.

CDR3 sequence: CSVGQGLGAEAFF. The CDR3 DNA follows: TGCAGCGTTGGACAGGGTCTTGGGGCTGAAGCTTTCTTT. V usage is TRBV29-1 and J usage is TRBJ1-1, with 7 bases lining up with TRBD1. CDR1 SQVTM and CDR2 ANQGSEA come from the germline V gene. After removal of 4 bases from V and 6 bases from J, the junction contained 8 bases not matched to a gene. This CDR3 comprises 13 residues. The whole variable domain, filled in from reference TRBV29-1 and TRBJ1-1, reads SAVISQKPSRDICQRGTSLTIQCQVDSQVTMMFWYRQQPGQSLTLIATANQGSEATYESGFVIDKFPISRPNLTFSTLTVSNMSPEDSSIYLCSVGQGLGAEAFFGQGTRLTVV.

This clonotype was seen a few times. CDR3 loop: CASRGGLARDNEQFF. CDR3 coding DNA: TGCGCCAGCCGCGGGGGGCTAGCGCGAGACAATGAGCAGTTCTTC. This sequence joins TRBV5-1 and TRBJ2-1; 8 bases align to TRBD2. Germline CDR1 SGHRS, CDR2 YFSETQ. V lost 7 bases and J lost 5; bases outside the gene matches: 11. The CDR3 has 15 amino acids. The complete variable domain, with remaining parts taken from reference TRBV5-1 and TRBJ2-1, reads KAGVTQTPRYLIKTRGQQVTLSCSPISGHRSVSWYQQTPGQGLQFLFEYFSETQRNKGNFPGRFSGRQFSNSRSEMNVSTLELGDSALYLCASRGGLARDNEQFFGPGTRLTVL.

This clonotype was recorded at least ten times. CDR3 residues: CSVLTDTQYF. CDR3 nucleotide sequence: TGCAGCGTCCTAACAGATACGCAGTATTTT. V usage is TRBV29-1 and J usage is TRBJ2-3, with no clear D. The V end lost 6 bases, the J end lost 3 bases, and 4 bases lay between the germline ends. Germline CDR1 SQVTM, CDR2 ANQGSEA. This CDR3 region has 10 residues.

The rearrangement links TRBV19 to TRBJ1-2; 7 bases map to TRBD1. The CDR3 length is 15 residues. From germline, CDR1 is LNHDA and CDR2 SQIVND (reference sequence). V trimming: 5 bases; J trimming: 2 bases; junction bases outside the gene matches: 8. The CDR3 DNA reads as TGTGCCAGTAGTGTGAGGACAGGCCTAAACTATGGCTACACCTTC. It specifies CASSVRTGLNYGYTF.

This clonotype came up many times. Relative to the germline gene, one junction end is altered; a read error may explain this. The DNA of the CDR3 is TGTGCCAGCAGCTTATCCCAAGAGACCCAGTACTTC. Amino acid sequence: CASSLSQETQYF. V gene TRBV5-1 combines with J gene TRBJ2-5; D gene uncertain. This CDR3 region has 12 residues. In germline, CDR1 is SGHRS, CDR2 YFSETQ.

The CDR3 DNA reads TGTGCCAGCAGTCAGGACAGCTGGGCCTACGAGCAGTACTTC. It yields the protein CASSQDSWAYEQYF. The rearrangement uses TRBV2 and TRBJ2-7; possible D gene TRBD1, 6 bases. Germline CDR1 and CDR2: SNHLY and FYNNEI. V was shortened by 5 bases and J by 2 bases, with 13 bases between the two germline ends. The CDR3 is 14 residues long.

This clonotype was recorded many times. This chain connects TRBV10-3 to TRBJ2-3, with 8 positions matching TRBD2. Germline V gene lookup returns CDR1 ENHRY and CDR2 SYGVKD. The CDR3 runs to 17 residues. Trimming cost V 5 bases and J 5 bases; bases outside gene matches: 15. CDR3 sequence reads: CAISPGLDARNGDTQYF. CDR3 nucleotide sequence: TGTGCCATCAGTCCGGGACTAGATGCGCGGAATGGAGATACGCAGTATTTT.

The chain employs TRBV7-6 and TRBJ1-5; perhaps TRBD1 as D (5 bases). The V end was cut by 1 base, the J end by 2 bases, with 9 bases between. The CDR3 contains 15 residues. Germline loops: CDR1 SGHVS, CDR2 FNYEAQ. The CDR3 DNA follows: TGTGCCAGCAGCTTAGTGGAACAGGGCAATCAGCCCCAGCATTTT. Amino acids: CASSLVEQGNQPQHF.

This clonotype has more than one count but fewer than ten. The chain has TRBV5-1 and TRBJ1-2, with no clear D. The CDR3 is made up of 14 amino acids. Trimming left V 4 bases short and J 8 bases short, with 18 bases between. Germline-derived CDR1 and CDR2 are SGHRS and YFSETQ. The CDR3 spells CASSRTSEAWGYTF. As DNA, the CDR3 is TGCGCCAGCAGCAGGACTTCGGAAGCTTGGGGCTACACCTTC.

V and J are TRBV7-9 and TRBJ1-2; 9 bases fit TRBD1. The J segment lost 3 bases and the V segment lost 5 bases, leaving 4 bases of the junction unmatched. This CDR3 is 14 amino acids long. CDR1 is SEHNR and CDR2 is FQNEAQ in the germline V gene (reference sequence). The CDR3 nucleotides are TGTGCCAGCAGCAACCGGGACAGGGACTATGGCTACACCTTC. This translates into CASSNRDRDYGYTF.